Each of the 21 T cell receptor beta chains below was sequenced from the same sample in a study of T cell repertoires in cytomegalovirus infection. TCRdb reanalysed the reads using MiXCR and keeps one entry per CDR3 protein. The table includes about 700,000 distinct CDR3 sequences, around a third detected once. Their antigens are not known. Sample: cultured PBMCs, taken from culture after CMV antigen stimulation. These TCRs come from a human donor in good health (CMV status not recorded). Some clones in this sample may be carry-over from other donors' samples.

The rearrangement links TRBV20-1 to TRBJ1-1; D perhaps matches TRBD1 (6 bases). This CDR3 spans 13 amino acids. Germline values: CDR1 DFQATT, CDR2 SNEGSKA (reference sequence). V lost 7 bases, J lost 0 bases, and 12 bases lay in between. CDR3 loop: CSGSDRMNTEAFF. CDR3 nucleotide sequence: TGCAGTGGCTCGGACAGAATGAACACTGAAGCTTTCTTT.

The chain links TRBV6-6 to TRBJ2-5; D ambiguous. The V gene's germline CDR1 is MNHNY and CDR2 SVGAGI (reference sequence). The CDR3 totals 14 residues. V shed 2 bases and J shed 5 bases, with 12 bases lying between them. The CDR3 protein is CASSYGMKFETQYF. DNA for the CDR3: TGTGCCAGCAGTTACGGTATGAAGTTCGAGACCCAGTACTTC.

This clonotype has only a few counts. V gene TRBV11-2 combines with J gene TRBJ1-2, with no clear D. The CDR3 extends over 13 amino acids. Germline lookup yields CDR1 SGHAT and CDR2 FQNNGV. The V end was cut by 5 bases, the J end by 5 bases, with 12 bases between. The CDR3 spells CASSPAVGYGYTF. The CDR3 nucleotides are TGTGCCAGCAGCCCCGCCGTAGGATATGGCTACACCTTC.

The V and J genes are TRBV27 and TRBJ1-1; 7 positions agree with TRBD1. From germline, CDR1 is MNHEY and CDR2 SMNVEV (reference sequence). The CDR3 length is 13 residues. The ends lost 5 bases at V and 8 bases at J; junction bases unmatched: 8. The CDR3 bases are TGTGCCAGCAGTCCGTCGACAGGGCTGGAAGCTTTCTTT. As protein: CASSPSTGLEAFF.

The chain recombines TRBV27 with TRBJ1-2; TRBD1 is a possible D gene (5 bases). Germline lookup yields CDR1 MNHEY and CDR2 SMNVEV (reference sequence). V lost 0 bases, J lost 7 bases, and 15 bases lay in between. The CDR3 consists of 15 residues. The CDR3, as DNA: TGTGCCAGCAGTTTATCTGCAGGGTTGTTTAGTGGCTACACCTTC. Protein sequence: CASSLSAGLFSGYTF.

This chain's CDR3 is CAISELAGANNEQFF. The CDR3 DNA follows: TGTGCCATCAGTGAACTAGCGGGAGCTAACAATGAGCAGTTCTTC. The chain has TRBV10-3 and TRBJ2-1; TRBD2 aligns across 11 bases. In germline, CDR1 is ENHRY, CDR2 SYGVKD. Trimming cost V 3 bases and J 5 bases; bases outside gene matches: 3. CDR3 length: 15 amino acids.

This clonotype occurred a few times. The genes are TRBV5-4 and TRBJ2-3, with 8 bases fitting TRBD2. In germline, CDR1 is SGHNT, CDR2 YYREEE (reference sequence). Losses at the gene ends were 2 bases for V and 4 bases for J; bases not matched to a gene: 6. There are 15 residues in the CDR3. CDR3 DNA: TGTGCCAGCAGCTTCCAGCGGGAGATCCCAGATACGCAGTATTTT. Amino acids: CASSFQREIPDTQYF.

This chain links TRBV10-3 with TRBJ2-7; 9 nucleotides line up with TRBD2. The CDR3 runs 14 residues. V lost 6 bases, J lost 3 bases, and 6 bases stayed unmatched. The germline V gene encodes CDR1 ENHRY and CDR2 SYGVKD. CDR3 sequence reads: CAISDLAGNYEQYF. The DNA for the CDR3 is TGTGCCATCAGCGATCTAGCGGGGAACTACGAGCAGTACTTC.

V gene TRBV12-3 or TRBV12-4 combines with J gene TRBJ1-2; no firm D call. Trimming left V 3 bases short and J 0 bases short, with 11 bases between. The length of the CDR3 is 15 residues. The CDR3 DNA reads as TGTGCCAGCAGTTTTACCGGGCTCTCTAACTATGGCTACACCTTC. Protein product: CASSFTGLSNYGYTF.

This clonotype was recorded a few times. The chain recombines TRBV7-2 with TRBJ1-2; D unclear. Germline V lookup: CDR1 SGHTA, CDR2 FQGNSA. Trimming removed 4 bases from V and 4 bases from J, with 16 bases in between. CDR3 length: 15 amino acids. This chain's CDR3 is CASSSYKRAAYGYTF. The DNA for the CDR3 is TGTGCCAGCAGCTCGTACAAGCGGGCGGCCTATGGCTACACCTTC.

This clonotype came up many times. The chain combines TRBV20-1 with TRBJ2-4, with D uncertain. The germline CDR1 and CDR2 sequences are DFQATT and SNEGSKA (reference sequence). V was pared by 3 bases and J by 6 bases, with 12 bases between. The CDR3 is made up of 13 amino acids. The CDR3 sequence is CSARSLLGNIQYF. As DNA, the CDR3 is TGCAGTGCTAGGTCCCTCTTGGGAAACATTCAGTACTTC.

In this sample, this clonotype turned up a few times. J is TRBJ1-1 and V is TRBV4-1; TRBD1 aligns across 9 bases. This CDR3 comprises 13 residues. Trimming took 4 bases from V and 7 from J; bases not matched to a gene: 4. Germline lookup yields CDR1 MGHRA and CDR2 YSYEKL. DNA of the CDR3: TGCGCCAGCAGCCGACAGGGGGAGATTGAAGCTTTCTTT. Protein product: CASSRQGEIEAFF.

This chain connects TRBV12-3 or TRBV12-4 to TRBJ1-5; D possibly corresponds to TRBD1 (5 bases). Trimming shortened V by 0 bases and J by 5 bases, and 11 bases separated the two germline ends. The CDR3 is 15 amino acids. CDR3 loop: CASSLAGGVDQPQHF. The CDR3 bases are TGTGCCAGCAGTTTAGCTGGGGGGGTCGATCAGCCCCAGCATTTT.

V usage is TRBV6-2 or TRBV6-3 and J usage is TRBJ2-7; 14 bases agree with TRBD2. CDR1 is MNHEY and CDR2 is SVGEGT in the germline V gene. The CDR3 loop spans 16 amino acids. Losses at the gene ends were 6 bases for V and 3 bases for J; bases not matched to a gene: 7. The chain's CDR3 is CASSRYGLAGGYEQYF. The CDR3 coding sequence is TGTGCCAGCAGCCGATACGGACTAGCGGGGGGCTACGAGCAGTACTTC.

The CDR3 DNA follows: TGTGCCAGTAGGGTACAGGTTAGCAATCAGCCCCAGCATTTT. It codes for CASRVQVSNQPQHF. The chain couples TRBV19 to TRBJ1-5, with a tentative D call TRBD1 (5 bases). The length of the CDR3 is 14 residues. Per germline, CDR1 LNHDA and CDR2 SQIVND (reference sequence). The germline V and J ends were trimmed by 6 bases and 0 bases, with 9 bases remaining between them.

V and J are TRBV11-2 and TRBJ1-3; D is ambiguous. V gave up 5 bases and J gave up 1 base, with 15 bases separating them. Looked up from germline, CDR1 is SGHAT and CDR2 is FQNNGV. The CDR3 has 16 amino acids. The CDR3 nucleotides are TGTGCCAGCAGCCCCTCAACTGCTTTATCTGGAAACACCATATATTTT. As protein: CASSPSTALSGNTIYF.

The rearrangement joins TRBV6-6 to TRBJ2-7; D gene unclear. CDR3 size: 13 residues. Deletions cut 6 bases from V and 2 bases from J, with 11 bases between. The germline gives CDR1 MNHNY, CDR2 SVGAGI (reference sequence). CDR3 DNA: TGTGCCAGCAGACTGACTGTTGCCTACGAGCAGTACTTC. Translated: CASRLTVAYEQYF.

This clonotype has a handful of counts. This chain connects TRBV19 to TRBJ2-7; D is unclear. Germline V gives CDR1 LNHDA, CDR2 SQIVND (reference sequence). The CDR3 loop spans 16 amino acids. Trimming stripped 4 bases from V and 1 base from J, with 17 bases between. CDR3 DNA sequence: TGTGCCAGTAGTACCGATAATGGGGTGAATTCCTACGAGCAGTACTTC. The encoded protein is CASSTDNGVNSYEQYF.

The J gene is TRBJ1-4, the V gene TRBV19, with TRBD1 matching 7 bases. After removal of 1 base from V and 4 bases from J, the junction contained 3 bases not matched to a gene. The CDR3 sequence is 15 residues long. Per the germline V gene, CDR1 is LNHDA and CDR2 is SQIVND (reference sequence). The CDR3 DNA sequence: TGTGCCAGTAGTATAGTGGACAGGCTTAATGAAAAACTGTTTTTT. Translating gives CASSIVDRLNEKLFF.

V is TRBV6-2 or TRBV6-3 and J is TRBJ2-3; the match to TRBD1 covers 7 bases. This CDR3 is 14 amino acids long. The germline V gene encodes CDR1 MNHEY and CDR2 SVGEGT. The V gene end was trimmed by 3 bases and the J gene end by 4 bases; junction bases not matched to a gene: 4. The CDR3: CASSYRGRADTQYF. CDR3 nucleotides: TGTGCCAGCAGTTATAGGGGGCGGGCAGATACGCAGTATTTT.

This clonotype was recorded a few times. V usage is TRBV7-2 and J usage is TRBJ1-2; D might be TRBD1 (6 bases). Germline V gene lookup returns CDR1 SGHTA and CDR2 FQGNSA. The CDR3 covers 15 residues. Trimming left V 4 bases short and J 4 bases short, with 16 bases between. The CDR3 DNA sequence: TGTGCCAGCAGCTCGGATTTGGGGGCAATCTATGGCTACACCTTC. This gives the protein CASSSDLGAIYGYTF.